This T cell receptor (beta chain) was found in a study of cytomegalovirus exposure and HLA in healthy donors. Findings and limits, study-wide: TCR beta sequences reportedly predicted most subjects' HLA-A and HLA-B alleles accurately. As a later analysis revealed, the rate of TCR association differed by HLA locus, with DRB1 most and HLA-C fewest. Later analysis found that TCR beta chains associated with HLA were more clonally expanded than other, equally common chains. Per a prior analysis, the majority of TCR beta V segments were productive roughly 87% or roughly 30% of the time.

60 Vbeta and 13 Jbeta primers were used in PCR. TCRdb keeps only in-frame clones here, not all; method: immunoSEQ multiplex PCR. The sample lists over 100,000 clones; about 80% were seen once. Turning to this clone: Its antigen is undetermined.

Germline V gives CDR1 KGHSH, CDR2 LQKENI. V lost 3 bases to trimming and J lost 5 bases, with 7 bases between them. The CDR3 runs to 13 residues. Sequences were obtained from PBMCs. The genes are TRBV18 and TRBJ2-2; D call uncertain. The receptor's source is a woman between 45 and 65 years old in good health and CMV-seropositive. The CDR3 is CASSPTETGELFF. CDR3 nucleotide sequence: TGTGCCAGCTCACCGACTGAGACCGGGGAGCTGTTTTTT. The full variable domain, rest sourced from reference TRBV18 and TRBJ2-2, is NAGVMQNPRHLVRRRGQEARLRCSPMKGHSHVYWYRQLPEEGLKFMVYLQKENIIDESGMPKERFSAEFPKEGPSILRIQQVVRGDSAAYFCASSPTETGELFFGEGSRLTVL.